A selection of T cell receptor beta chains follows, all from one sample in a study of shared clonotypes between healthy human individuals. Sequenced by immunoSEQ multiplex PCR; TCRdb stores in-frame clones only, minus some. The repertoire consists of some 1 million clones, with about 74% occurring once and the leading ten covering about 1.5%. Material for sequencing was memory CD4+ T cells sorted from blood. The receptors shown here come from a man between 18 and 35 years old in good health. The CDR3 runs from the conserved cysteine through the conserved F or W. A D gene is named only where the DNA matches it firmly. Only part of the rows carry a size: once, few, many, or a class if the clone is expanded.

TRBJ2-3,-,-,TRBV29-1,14,TGCAGCGTTGTCTTCCCCTCTAGCACAGATACGCAGTATTTT,CSVVFPSSTDTQYF
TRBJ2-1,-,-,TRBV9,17,TGTGCCAGCAGTGTGGAGGCCATGGGACGGTCATACAATGAGCAGTTCTTC,CASSVEAMGRSYNEQFF
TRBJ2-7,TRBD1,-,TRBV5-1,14,TGCGCCAGCACCCCTGAGACAGGGGGCTACGAGCAGTACTTC,CASTPETGGYEQYF
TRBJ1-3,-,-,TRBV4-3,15,TGCGCCAGCAGCCAAGATGGGGCCGTTGGAAACACCATATATTTT,CASSQDGAVGNTIYF
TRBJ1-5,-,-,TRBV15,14,TGTGCCACCAGCTCCGGGATTGGCAATCAGCCCCAGCATTTT,CATSSGIGNQPQHF
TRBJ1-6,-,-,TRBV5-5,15,TGTGCCAGCAGCTTGGAAGGGGATAAGAATTCACCCCTCCACTTT,CASSLEGDKNSPLHF
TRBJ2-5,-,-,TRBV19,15,TGTGCCAGTAGTAAAGGGGGGACGGCGTCGGAGACCCAGTACTTC,CASSKGGTASETQYF
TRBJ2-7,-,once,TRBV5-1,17,TGCGCCAGCAGCCGGAGCGGGATAGACAGGGGAGGGAACGAGCAGTACTTC,CASSRSGIDRGGNEQYF
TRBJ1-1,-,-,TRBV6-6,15,TGTGCCAGCAGTTACTCCAGCACAGGGAATACTGGGGCTTTCTTT,CASSYSSTGNTGAFF
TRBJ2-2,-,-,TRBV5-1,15,TGCGCCAGCAGCTTGGAAGCAGTCTTGACCGGGGAGCTGTTTTTT,CASSLEAVLTGELFF
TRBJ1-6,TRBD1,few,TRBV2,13,TGTGCCAGCGGGGACAGGGAGGCGTCACCCCTCCACTTT,CASGDREASPLHF
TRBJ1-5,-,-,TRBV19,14,TGTGCCAGTAGTAGGGCCCAGATCAATCAGCCCCAGCATTTT,CASSRAQINQPQHF
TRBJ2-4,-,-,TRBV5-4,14,TGTGCCAGCAGCTTACCCGGTGGAGAGGACATTCAGTACTTC,CASSLPGGEDIQYF
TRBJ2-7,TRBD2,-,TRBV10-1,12,TGCGCCACGGGAGTAGCGGGAGGCGAGCAGTACTTC,CATGVAGGEQYF
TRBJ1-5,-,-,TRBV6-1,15,TGTGCCAGCAGTGAACCCAGGGTGGGAAATCAGCCCCAGCATTTT,CASSEPRVGNQPQHF
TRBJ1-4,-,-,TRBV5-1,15,TGCGCCAGCGGCCCAACGGGGCAGCTTAATGAAAAACTGTTTTTT,CASGPTGQLNEKLFF
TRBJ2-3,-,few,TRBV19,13,TGTGCCAGTAAGGGACTTGCAGGGGATACGCAGTATTTT,CASKGLAGDTQYF
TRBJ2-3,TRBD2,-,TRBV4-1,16,TGCGCCAGCAGCGACCAATCTAGCGGGGGCACAGATACGCAGTATTTT,CASSDQSSGGTDTQYF
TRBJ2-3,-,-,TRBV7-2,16,TGTGCCAGCAGCTTCCGCCAGGGGGGGGGACCAGATACGCAGTATTTT,CASSFRQGGGPDTQYF
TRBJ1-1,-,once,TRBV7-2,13,TGTGCCAGCAGCTACGGGTGGAACACTGAAGCTTTCTTT,CASSYGWNTEAFF
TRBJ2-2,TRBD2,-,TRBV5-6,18,TGTGCCAGCAGTATGGGACTAGCGGGGGGACGGAACACCGGGGAGCTGTTTTTT,CASSMGLAGGRNTGELFF
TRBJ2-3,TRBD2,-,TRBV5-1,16,TGCGCCAGCAGCCCACCTAGCGGGGGGGGCACAGATACGCAGTATTTT,CASSPPSGGGTDTQYF
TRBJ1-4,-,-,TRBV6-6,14,TGTGCCAGCACCCAGAGGGCAGGAGGTGAAAAACTGTTTTTT,CASTQRAGGEKLFF
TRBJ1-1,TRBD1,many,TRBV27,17,TGTGCCAGCAGTCCCGGCCGCACTGGGACAGGATGGGGGGGAGCTTTCTTT,CASSPGRTGTGWGGAFF
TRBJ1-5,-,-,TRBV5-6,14,TGTGCCAGCAGCTTTAGGGGAGGAGGACAGCCCCAGCATTTT,CASSFRGGGQPQHF
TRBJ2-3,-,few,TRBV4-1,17,TGCGCCAGCAGCCAAGGTGTGGCGGGGTTACACACAGATACGCAGTATTTT,CASSQGVAGLHTDTQYF
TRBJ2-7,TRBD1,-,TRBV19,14,TGTGCCAGTAGTGGGACAGGGTCATCCTACGAGCAGTACTTC,CASSGTGSSYEQYF
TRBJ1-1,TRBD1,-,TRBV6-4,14,TGTGCCAGCAGGGCAGGGGGAATGAACACTGAAGCTTTCTTT,CASRAGGMNTEAFF
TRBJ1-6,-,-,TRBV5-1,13,TGCGCCAGCAGCTTGGACCCAAATTCACCCCTCCACTTT,CASSLDPNSPLHF
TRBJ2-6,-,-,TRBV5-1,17,TGCGCCAGCAGCGCGACAGGACTCTTATCTGGGGCCAACGTCCTGACTTTC,CASSATGLLSGANVLTF
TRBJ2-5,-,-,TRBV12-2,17,TGTGCAAGTCGCTTAGCGCGTCTAGCGGGGGGGCCGAAGACCCAGTACTTC,CASRLARLAGGPKTQYF
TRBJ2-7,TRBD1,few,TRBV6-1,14,TGTGCCAGCACCAGACAGGGGGTGACCTACGAGCAGTACTTC,CASTRQGVTYEQYF
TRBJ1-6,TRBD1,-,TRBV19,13,TGTGCCAGTCGGGACAGGGGTAATTCACCCCTCCACTTT,CASRDRGNSPLHF
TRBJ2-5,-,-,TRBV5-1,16,TGCGCCAGCAGCCTGCGCCCGGGACCGTCACAAGAGACCCAGTACTTC,CASSLRPGPSQETQYF
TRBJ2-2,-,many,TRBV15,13,TGTGCCACCAGCAGTGGGCTCACCGGGGAGCTGTTTTTT,CATSSGLTGELFF
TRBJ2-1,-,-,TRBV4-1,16,TGCGCCAGCAGCCAAGATAGAGCAGGGGCCTACAATGAGCAGTTCTTC,CASSQDRAGAYNEQFF
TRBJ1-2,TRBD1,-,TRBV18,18,TGTGCCAGCTCACCGATTGCCCGGTCGACAGGGACTAACTATGGCTACACCTTC,CASSPIARSTGTNYGYTF
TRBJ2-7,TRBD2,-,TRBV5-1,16,TGCGCCAGCAGCCCACTAGCGGGAGAAAACTTCTACGAGCAGTACTTC,CASSPLAGENFYEQYF
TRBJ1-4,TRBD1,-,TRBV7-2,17,TGTGCCAGCAGCCCCGGACAGGGGAAGTCTGGGGTTGCGAAACTGTTTTTT,CASSPGQGKSGVAKLFF
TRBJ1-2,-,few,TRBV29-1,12,TGCAGCGTTGACATGGCGGGACCCGGCTACACCTTC,CSVDMAGPGYTF
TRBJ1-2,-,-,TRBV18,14,TGTGCCAGCTCACCAAATCCCGGGGACTATGGCTACACCTTC,CASSPNPGDYGYTF
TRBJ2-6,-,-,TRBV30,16,TGTGCCTGGAGTGTAGCCGGGGTCTCTGGGGCCAACGTCCTGACTTTC,CAWSVAGVSGANVLTF
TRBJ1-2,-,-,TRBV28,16,TGTGCCAGCAGCCCGGGGGGAAACAGGCGCCTCTATGGCTACACCTTC,CASSPGGNRRLYGYTF
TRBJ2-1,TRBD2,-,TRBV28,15,TGTGCCAGCAGTTGGGAGGGATGGTCCTACAATGAGCAGTTCTTC,CASSWEGWSYNEQFF
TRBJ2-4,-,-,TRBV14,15,TGTGCCAGCAGCCAAGCCGGCGTAGCCAAAAACATTCAGTACTTC,CASSQAGVAKNIQYF
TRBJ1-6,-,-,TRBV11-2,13,TGTGCCAGCAGCTTAGGCACGGGGACTCCCCTCCACTTT,CASSLGTGTPLHF
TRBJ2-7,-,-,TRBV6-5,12,TGTGCCAGCAGTTACGTTACGCGACATCAGTACTTC,CASSYVTRHQYF
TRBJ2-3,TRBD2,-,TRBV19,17,TGTGCCAGTAGTATGGGGAGGACTAGCGGGAGTGGGGATACGCAGTATTTT,CASSMGRTSGSGDTQYF
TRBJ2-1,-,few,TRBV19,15,TGTGCCAGTATCCCCAAAGGTGGGAGTTACAATGAGCAGTTCTTC,CASIPKGGSYNEQFF
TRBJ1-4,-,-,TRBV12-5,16,TGTGCTAGTGGTCCTGCCCTCGGGGGGACTAATGAAAAACTGTTTTTT,CASGPALGGTNEKLFF
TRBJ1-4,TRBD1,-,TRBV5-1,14,TGCGCCAGCAGCTTGTTACAGGGGGGTGAAAAACTGTTTTTT,CASSLLQGGEKLFF
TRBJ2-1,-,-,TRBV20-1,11,TGCAGTGCTAGAGATAAAGCAGGGCAGTTCTTC,CSARDKAGQFF
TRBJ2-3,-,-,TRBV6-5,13,TGTGCCAGCCACGGCGAAGGCACAGATACGCAGTATTTT,CASHGEGTDTQYF
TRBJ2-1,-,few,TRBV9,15,TGTGCCAGCACCACGGATAAGCCCTCGTACAATGAGCAGTTCTTC,CASTTDKPSYNEQFF